This T cell receptor (beta chain) appears in the sequencing data of a study of T cells in Graves' hyperthyroidism and ophthalmopathy. This clonotype was seen repeatedly, ten times or more. There were TCR beta CDR3 regions amplified from RNA transcripts. In the first-round RT-PCR of the TCR CDR3, the HTBI primer set was used. TCRdb reprocessed the multiplex PCR reads via MiXCR and lists one record per CDR3 protein. The sample comprises more than 300,000 distinct CDR3 sequences, more than 12% of which are singletons, and around 20% rests with the top ten. Germline loops: CDR1 SGHRS, CDR2 YFSETQ. The CDR3 sequence is 14 residues long. V lost 4 bases and J 2 bases, leaving 12 bases between the germline ends. Diagnosis rested on symptoms, serum thyroxine and TRAb, thyroid ultrasound, and orbital computed tomography.

The material sequenced was blood. This clonotype originated in a woman aged 25 to 39 with Graves' ophthalmopathy. This chain links TRBV5-1 with TRBJ1-2, with D tentatively TRBD1 (6 bases). CDR3 bases: TGCGCCAGCAGCGGGTGGGGGCCCAACTATGGCTACACCTTC. Translation gives CASSGWGPNYGYTF. Using reference TRBV5-1 and TRBJ1-2 for the parts outside the CDR3, the full variable domain is KAGVTQTPRYLIKTRGQQVTLSCSPISGHRSVSWYQQTPGQGLQFLFEYFSETQRNKGNFPGRFSGRQFSNSRSEMNVSTLELGDSALYLCASSGWGPNYGYTFGSGTRLTVV.